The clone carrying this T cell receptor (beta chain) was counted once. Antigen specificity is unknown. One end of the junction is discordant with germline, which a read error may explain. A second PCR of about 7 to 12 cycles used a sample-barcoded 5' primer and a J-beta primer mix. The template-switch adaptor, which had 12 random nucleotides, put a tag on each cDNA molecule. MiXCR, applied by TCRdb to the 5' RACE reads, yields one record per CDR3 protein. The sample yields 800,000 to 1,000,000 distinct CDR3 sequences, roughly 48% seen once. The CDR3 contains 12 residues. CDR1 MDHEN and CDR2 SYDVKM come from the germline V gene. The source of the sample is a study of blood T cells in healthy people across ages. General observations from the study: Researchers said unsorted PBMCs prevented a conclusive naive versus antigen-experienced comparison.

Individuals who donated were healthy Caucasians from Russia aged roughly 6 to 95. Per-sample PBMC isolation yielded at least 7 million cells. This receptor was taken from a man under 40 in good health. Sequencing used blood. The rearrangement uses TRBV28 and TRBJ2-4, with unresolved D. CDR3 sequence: CTSSLAKNIRYF. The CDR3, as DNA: TGTACCAGCAGTTTGGCCAAAAACATTCGGTACTTC. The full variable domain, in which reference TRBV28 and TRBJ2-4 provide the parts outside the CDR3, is DVKVTQSSRYLVKRTGEKVFLECVQDMDHENMFWYRQDPGLGLRLIYFSYDVKMKEKGDIPEGYSVSREKKERFSLILESASTNQTSMYLCTSSLAKNIRYFGAGTRLSVL.